What follows is one T cell receptor (beta chain) and its context. This clonotype is medium-sized (0.01 to 0.1%). There is no known antigen for this receptor. No much larger clone exists at a distance of one base, and base qualities are not known. This sample was included in a study of immune characterization of retroperitoneal liposarcoma (dated by TCRdb to between 2018 and 2021). From cysteine to phenylalanine, the CDR3 is 15 amino acids long. The sequence is cut down to CDR3 DNA, 45 bases in frame from base 1. Deletion took 0 bases off V and 12 bases off J, with a span of 18 bases between the germline ends. Reading the germline V gene gives CDR1 MNHNS and CDR2 SASEGT. Library construction relied on PCR. The listed sequencing device is NextSeq 500. The raw public reads went through TCRdb reprocessing: fastp at Q25, MiXCR clone calling, in-frame beta chains kept. A single entry per CDR3 protein holds the most common genes and DNA from its merged rows. The sample data list a few thousand distinct CDR3 sequences, and more than 40% of these were observed just once. Around 45% of the sample comes from the top ten.

This sequence uses TRBV6-1 and TRBJ2-1; TRBD2 is a possible D gene, resting on 5 matching bases. The TCR was taken from a male donor with retroperitoneal liposarcoma. The sample taken for sequencing was tumor tissue. The CDR3 sequence is CASSEALQALVGQFF. The DNA sequence follows: TGTGCCAGCAGTGAAGCGCTTCAAGCACTAGTCGGGCAGTTCTTC.